What follows are 25 T cell receptor beta chains derived from one specimen sequenced in a study of control samples from healthy donors and cancer patients. Method: immunoSEQ multiplex PCR; TCRdb's copy keeps in-frame clones and lacks some. This sample carries roughly 120,000 clones, roughly 90% of them seen once, and the ten largest clones take 6.5% to 9%. Sequencing was performed on blood. Receptors were obtained from a young woman in good health.

The gene calls are TRBV7-9 and TRBJ1-3; possible D gene TRBD1, 5 bases. Germline values: CDR1 SEHNR, CDR2 FQNEAQ (reference sequence). The CDR3 runs to 19 residues. V lost 5 bases, J lost 0 bases, and 23 bases lay in between. The CDR3 sequence is CASSRRHPRDSSSGNTIYF. The CDR3 bases are TGTGCCAGCAGCCGACGGCACCCGCGGGACTCCTCCTCTGGAAACACCATATATTTT.

The rearrangement joins TRBV2 to TRBJ2-5, with 10 positions matching TRBD2. The junction had 13 bases not matched to a gene; V was cut back by 8 bases and J by 7 bases. This CDR3 region has 15 residues. Germline V CDR1 and CDR2: SNHLY, FYNNEI. CDR3 loop: CASPLERGGSGTQYF. In DNA form, the CDR3 reads TGTGCCAGCCCTTTGGAGCGGGGGGGTTCGGGGACCCAGTACTTC. The full variable domain, with the rest looked up from reference TRBV2 and TRBJ2-5, is EPEVTQTPSHQVTQMGQEVILRCVPISNHLYFYWYRQILGQKVEFLVSFYNNEISEKSEIFDDQFSVERPDGSNFTLKIRSTKLEDSAMYFCASPLERGGSGTQYFGPGTRLLVL.

This clone occurred once. The CDR3 bases are TGTGCCAGCAGTGAGTACAGGCCCTACGAGCAGTACTTC. Encoded protein: CASSEYRPYEQYF. The V call is TRBV2, the J call TRBJ2-7; D perhaps matches TRBD1 (5 bases). The germline V and J ends were trimmed by 3 bases and 2 bases, with 8 bases remaining between them. Germline loops: CDR1 SNHLY, CDR2 FYNNEI. CDR3 size: 13 residues.

This rearrangement joins TRBV4-2 to TRBJ2-7; 8 bases map to TRBD2. The CDR3 spans 15 residues. The ends lost 1 base at V and 6 bases at J; junction bases unmatched: 8. The germline V gene encodes CDR1 LGHNA and CDR2 YNFKEQ. CDR3 region: CASSQASSGDVEQYF. The CDR3, as DNA: TGTGCCAGCAGCCAAGCGAGTAGCGGGGACGTCGAGCAGTACTTC.

V usage is TRBV4-3 and J usage is TRBJ2-4, with 13 nucleotides matching TRBD2. The germline gives CDR1 LGHNA, CDR2 YSLEER. Unmatched junction bases numbered 12, after V lost 2 bases and J lost 8 bases. This CDR3 region has 18 residues. The DNA for the CDR3 is TGCGCCAGCAGCCAATCCCTTAGGACTAGCGGGAGAGGGGACATTCAGTACTTC. This sequence encodes CASSQSLRTSGRGDIQYF.

V and J are TRBV6-1 and TRBJ1-6; tentative D call: TRBD1 (6 bases). CDR1 and CDR2 (germline): MNHNS, SASEGT. The CDR3 length is 16 residues. The V end lost 5 bases, the J end lost 0 bases, and 11 bases lay between the germline ends. CDR3: CASSQDRSSYNSPLHF. In nucleotides, the CDR3 is TGTGCCAGCAGTCAAGACAGGAGCTCCTATAATTCACCCCTCCACTTT.

This clone was counted only a few times. The V gene is TRBV2, the J gene TRBJ1-5; D gene unclear. Trimming left V 6 bases short and J 1 base short, with 7 bases between. CDR1 is SNHLY, CDR2 FYNNEI, per germline. The CDR3 covers 13 residues. CDR3 coding DNA: TGTGCCAGCAGCACCGACAGCAATCAGCCCCAGCATTTT. Its translation is CASSTDSNQPQHF.

The chain has TRBV4-3 and TRBJ2-7; no reliable D call. Trimming removed 0 bases at V and 2 bases at J, with 11 bases between. The CDR3 spans 15 residues. CDR1 is LGHNA, CDR2 YSLEER, per germline. The CDR3 region is CASSQEGIGPYEQYF. The CDR3 DNA reads as TGCGCCAGCAGCCAAGAAGGGATAGGGCCCTACGAGCAGTACTTC.

The chain recombines TRBV30 with TRBJ1-4; 8 positions agree with TRBD1. CDR3 length: 12 amino acids. Germline CDR1 and CDR2: GTSNPN and SVGIG (reference sequence). J lost 8 bases, V lost 4 bases, and 3 bases had no gene match. Written as DNA, the CDR3 is TGTGCCTGGAACAGGGGGTCCGAAAAACTGTTTTTT. Translation: CAWNRGSEKLFF.

The chain has TRBV24-1 and TRBJ2-1; D assignment may be TRBD1 or TRBD2 (6 bases each). Deletions cut 6 bases from V and 4 bases from J, with 18 bases between. CDR3 size: 16 residues. The germline V gene encodes CDR1 KGHDR and CDR2 SFDVKD. For the CDR3, the DNA is TGTGCCACCAGTACGGGGGCCAGGGGCAATTACAATGAGCAGTTCTTC. It translates to CATSTGARGNYNEQFF.

The chain carries TRBV10-2 and TRBJ2-2, with D tentatively TRBD2 (6 bases). This CDR3 has 14 amino acids. Deletions cut 3 bases from V and 6 bases from J, with 11 bases between. Germline values: CDR1 WSHSY, CDR2 SAAADI. The CDR3 DNA sequence: TGCGCCAGCAGTGACTCGGGAGTGGCCGGGGAGCTGTTTTTT. Translating it yields CASSDSGVAGELFF.

The J gene is TRBJ1-3, the V gene TRBV28; the match to TRBD1 covers 11 bases. The trim removed 6 bases at V and 4 bases at J, leaving 14 bases unmatched. CDR1 and CDR2 from the germline V gene are MDHEN and SYDVKM. The CDR3 is made up of 18 amino acids. The CDR3 sequence is CASSNNRRTGGAGNTIYF. CDR3 DNA sequence: TGTGCCAGCAGCAATAACAGAAGGACAGGGGGCGCCGGAAACACCATATATTTT.

The rearrangement uses TRBV19 and TRBJ2-7, with 7 bases fitting TRBD1. The V gene's germline CDR1 is LNHDA and CDR2 SQIVND (reference sequence). J lost 10 bases, V lost 6 bases, and 12 bases had no gene match. This CDR3 spans 13 amino acids. CDR3 bases: TGTGCCAGTAGCCCAAACCCGGGACAGACTCAGTACTTC. Translating it yields CASSPNPGQTQYF.

The CDR3 loop reads CASSTTGDSNYGYTF. The CDR3 nucleotides read TGTGCCAGCAGCACAACAGGGGACTCTAACTATGGCTACACCTTC. The chain couples TRBV7-2 to TRBJ1-2; 7 nucleotides agree with TRBD1. Looked up from germline, CDR1 is SGHTA and CDR2 is FQGNSA. V shed 5 bases and J 0 bases; nucleotides not matched to a gene: 6. This CDR3 spans 15 amino acids. The whole variable domain, filled in from reference TRBV7-2 and TRBJ1-2, reads GAGVSQSPSNKVTEKGKDVELRCDPISGHTALYWYRQSLGQGLEFLIYFQGNSAPDKSGLPSDRFSAERTGGSVSTLTIQRTQQEDSAVYLCASSTTGDSNYGYTFGSGTRLTVV.

The chain is built from TRBV6-5 and TRBJ2-7; 13 nucleotides align to TRBD2. V trimming: 2 bases; J trimming: 4 bases; junction bases outside the gene matches: 2. CDR3 length: 15 amino acids. Germline V gives CDR1 MNHEY, CDR2 SVGAGI. The CDR3 reads CASSYRTSGSYEQYF. The CDR3 nucleotides are TGTGCCAGCAGTTACAGGACTAGCGGGAGTTACGAGCAGTACTTC.

This chain links TRBV19 with TRBJ2-1; 10 bases are a match to TRBD1. CDR1 and CDR2 (germline): LNHDA, SQIVND (reference sequence). Germline trimming cut 1 base from V and 5 bases from J; bases unmatched to any gene: 2. The CDR3 is 15 residues long. CDR3 sequence: CASSIADRGNNEQFF. Here the CDR3 DNA reads TGTGCCAGTAGTATAGCGGACAGGGGGAACAATGAGCAGTTCTTC. Filled out from reference TRBV19 and TRBJ2-1, the complete variable domain reads DGGITQSPKYLFRKEGQNVTLSCEQNLNHDAMYWYRQDPGQGLRLIYYSQIVNDFQKGDIAEGYSVSREKKESFPLTVTSAQKNPTAFYLCASSIADRGNNEQFFGPGTRLTVL.

This clone was counted only a few times. This chain uses TRBV18 with TRBJ1-3; D remains ambiguous. The germline V gene has CDR1 KGHSH and CDR2 LQKENI. Trimming pared 6 bases from V and 0 bases from J, leaving 12 bases between. There are 15 residues in the CDR3. This CDR3 is CASSRSVDSGNTIYF. As DNA, the CDR3 is TGTGCCAGCTCGCGAAGCGTGGACTCTGGAAACACCATATATTTT. The full variable domain, with the rest looked up from reference TRBV18 and TRBJ1-3, is NAGVMQNPRHLVRRRGQEARLRCSPMKGHSHVYWYRQLPEEGLKFMVYLQKENIIDESGMPKERFSAEFPKEGPSILRIQQVVRGDSAAYFCASSRSVDSGNTIYFGEGSWLTVV.

This sequence joins TRBV6-2 or TRBV6-3 and TRBJ2-5, with 9 bases fitting TRBD1. The germline CDR1 and CDR2 sequences are MNHEY and SVGEGT. This CDR3 contains 15 residues. Trimming removed 4 bases from V and 8 bases from J; junction bases left unmatched: 11. CDR3 sequence reads: CASSSRRTGERTQYF. The CDR3 nucleotides are TGTGCCAGCAGTTCCAGAAGGACAGGGGAGAGAACCCAGTACTTC.

V is TRBV24-1 and J is TRBJ2-5, with D uncertain. The germline V gene has CDR1 KGHDR and CDR2 SFDVKD. This CDR3 comprises 14 residues. V was trimmed by 0 bases and J by 5 bases, leaving 9 bases between them. Here the CDR3 DNA reads TGTGCCACCAGTGATTTGCGAACCGGGGAGACCCAGTACTTC. Translated, it gives CATSDLRTGETQYF.

The chain has TRBV9 and TRBJ2-1; 9 nucleotides match TRBD2. The CDR3 length is 16 residues. Germline V gives CDR1 SGDLS, CDR2 YYNGEE. V gave up 0 bases and J gave up 3 bases; unmatched junction bases: 4. This CDR3 reads CASSVDAAGGYNEQFF. The CDR3 nucleotides are TGTGCCAGCAGCGTAGACGCAGCGGGAGGCTACAATGAGCAGTTCTTC.

The CDR3 reads CASSLALAAYNEQFF. CDR3 DNA sequence: TGTGCCAGCAGCTTAGCACTAGCGGCCTACAATGAGCAGTTCTTC. The V call is TRBV11-2, the J call TRBJ2-1, with 8 bases lining up with TRBD2. The CDR3 is 15 amino acids. The V and J ends lost 1 base and 2 bases, in that order; junction bases with no gene match: 1. Per the germline V gene, CDR1 is SGHAT and CDR2 is FQNNGV.

The genes are TRBV10-2 and TRBJ2-5, with D possibly matching TRBD2 (6 bases). Germline CDR1 reads WSHSY; CDR2 reads SAAADI. V was trimmed by 2 bases and J by 1 base, leaving 8 bases between them. The CDR3 sequence is 14 residues long. Here the CDR3 DNA reads TGCGCCAGCAGTGAGGGGGGAGGCCAAGAGACCCAGTACTTC. Protein: CASSEGGGQETQYF.

The chain is built from TRBV7-2 and TRBJ2-5; TRBD2 matches at 14 bases. From germline, CDR1 is SGHTA and CDR2 FQGNSA. This CDR3 spans 16 amino acids. V was pared by 4 bases and J by 4 bases, with 5 bases of the junction left unmatched. CDR3 nucleotide sequence: TGTGCCAGCAGCTCTCAAGGACTAGCGGGGGGAGAGACCCAGTACTTC. Protein sequence: CASSSQGLAGGETQYF.

The rearrangement joins TRBV27 to TRBJ2-3; the D gene could be TRBD1 or TRBD2 (5 bases each). CDR1 is MNHEY, CDR2 SMNVEV, per germline (reference sequence). Trimming cost V 6 bases and J 1 base, with 14 bases left between them. This CDR3 contains 15 residues. The DNA of the CDR3 is TGTGCCAGCAGGGGACCTCTTAGCGGCACAGATACGCAGTATTTT. This gives the protein CASRGPLSGTDTQYF.

The genes are TRBV27 and TRBJ1-6; 7 bases line up with TRBD1. The junction had 18 bases not matched to a gene; V was cut back by 6 bases and J by 7 bases. CDR3 length: 18 residues. The germline gives CDR1 MNHEY, CDR2 SMNVEV (reference sequence). The CDR3 here is CASRPLGQLTSLNSPLHF. CDR3 DNA sequence: TGTGCCAGCAGACCCCTGGGACAGCTTACGTCCTTAAATTCACCCCTCCACTTT.